This T cell receptor beta chain stems from a study of CD8 T cells in Susac syndrome. Per germline, CDR1 LGHDT and CDR2 YNNKEL (reference sequence). Trimming took off 0 bases at V and 8 bases at J, with 4 bases between the two ends. This CDR3 is 12 amino acids long. Reverse transcription of 0.5 to 1 ug RNA used random hexamers. TCRdb re-analysed the immunoSEQ multiplex PCR reads in MiXCR, keeping a single row per CDR3 protein. Of over 95,000 distinct CDR3 sequences in the sample, around 90% are singletons; the top ten hold about 0.14%. The sequence was collected from a human donor in good health. The sequenced material came from CD4+ T cells from PBMCs. The chain recombines TRBV3-1 with TRBJ1-4; no reliable D call. The CDR3 DNA sequence: TGTGCCAGCAGCCAAGATCGCGAAAAACTGTTTTTT. Protein sequence: CASSQDREKLFF. The full variable domain, in which reference TRBV3-1 and TRBJ1-4 provide the parts outside the CDR3, is DTAVSQTPKYLVTQMGNDKSIKCEQNLGHDTMYWYKQDSKKFLKIMFSYNNKELIINETVPNRFSPKSPDKAHLNLHINSLELGDSAVYFCASSQDREKLFFGSGTQLSVL.